This T cell receptor beta chain stems from a study of tissue T cells after allogeneic stem cell transplantation. The overall study: Tissue samples with histologically apparent lymphocytes on H&E review were prioritized for sequencing. Broader study findings: Across patients, clones rarely overlapped, yet motif clusters were shared tissue-specifically. Within patients, tissue anatomy strongly shaped TCR repertoire composition. Only a limited share of tissue TCRs appeared in blood or spleen.

Method: immunoSEQ multiplex PCR; TCRdb's copy keeps in-frame clones and lacks some. The sample has fewer than 30,000 clones, around 70% seen once. Trimming took 2 bases from V and 5 from J, leaving 14 bases between them. Germline CDR1 reads SGHNT; CDR2 reads YYREEE (reference sequence). This CDR3 region has 14 residues. A word on this clone: Its target is not known.

The chain employs TRBV5-4 and TRBJ2-7, with D perhaps matching TRBD1 (5 bases). The source was tissue from the ileum, collected at autopsy. The TCR originated in a female donor at least 60 years old with lung cancer. CDR3 loop: CASSLDSGPHEQYF. Here the CDR3 DNA reads TGTGCCAGCAGCTTAGACAGTGGGCCCCACGAGCAGTACTTC.